This T cell receptor (beta chain) was documented in a study of blood T cell repertoires in COVID-19. Study as a whole: PBMCs, B-cell-depleted T cells, or T cells provided the cDNA or gDNA that made up the material.

Authors' methods: Amplification with reference gene primers provided the estimates of nucleated cell counts. TCRdb's copy holds only in-frame clones and misses some; the assay was immunoSEQ multiplex PCR. V and J calls and clone size come straight from that table; D and trimming were deduced from the DNA. This table holds 200,000 to 250,000 clones, around nine tenths found once. This clone turned up a few times. The CDR3 has 15 amino acids. Per germline, CDR1 SGHTA and CDR2 FQGNSA. The junction had 7 bases not matched to a gene; V was cut back by 5 bases and J by 2 bases. The rearrangement joins TRBV7-2 to TRBJ2-7, with 9 bases lining up with TRBD1. This TCR was sampled from an older woman with acute or convalescent COVID-19. Material: peripheral blood. CDR3 residues: CASSPAGTGPYEQYF. CDR3 bases: TGTGCCAGCAGCCCGGCTGGGACAGGGCCCTACGAGCAGTACTTC.